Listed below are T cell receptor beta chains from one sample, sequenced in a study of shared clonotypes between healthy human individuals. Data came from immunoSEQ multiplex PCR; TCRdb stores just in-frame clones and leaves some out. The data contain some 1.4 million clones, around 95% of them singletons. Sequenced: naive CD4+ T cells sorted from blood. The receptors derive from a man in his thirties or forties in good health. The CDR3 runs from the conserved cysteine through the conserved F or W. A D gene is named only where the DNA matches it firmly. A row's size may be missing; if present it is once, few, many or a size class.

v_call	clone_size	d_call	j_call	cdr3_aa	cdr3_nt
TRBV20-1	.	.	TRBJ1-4	CSAPEAEKLFF	TGCAGTGCCCCCGAGGCCGAAAAACTGTTTTTT
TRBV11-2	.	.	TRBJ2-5	CASSLVGTPQETQYF	TGTGCCAGCAGCTTAGTGGGGACTCCGCAAGAGACCCAGTACTTC
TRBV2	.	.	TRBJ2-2	CATERGANTGELFF	TGTGCCACCGAAAGAGGGGCGAACACCGGGGAGCTGTTTTTT
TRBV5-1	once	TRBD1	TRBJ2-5	CASSLVGTGAGETQYF	TGCGCCAGCAGCTTGGTGGGCACAGGGGCCGGGGAGACCCAGTACTTC
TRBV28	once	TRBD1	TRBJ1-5	CASSKSNLRGQGDRGQPQHF	TGTGCCAGCAGCAAAAGCAATCTGAGGGGACAGGGGGATCGGGGTCAGCCCCAGCATTTT
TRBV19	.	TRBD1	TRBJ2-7	CASRRGQTYEQYF	TGTGCCAGTAGGAGGGGGCAGACCTACGAGCAGTACTTC
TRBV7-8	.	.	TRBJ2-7	CASSFSYEQYF	TGTGCCAGCAGCTTCTCCTACGAGCAGTACTTC
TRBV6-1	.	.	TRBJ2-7	CASSEPWSTSYEQYF	TGTGCCAGCAGTGAACCTTGGTCTACCTCCTACGAGCAGTACTTC
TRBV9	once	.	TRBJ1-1	CASSTKGNTEAFF	TGTGCCAGCAGCACGAAGGGAAACACTGAAGCTTTCTTT
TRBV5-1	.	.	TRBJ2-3	CASSPGSTDTQYF	TGCGCCAGCAGCCCAGGATCCACAGATACGCAGTATTTT
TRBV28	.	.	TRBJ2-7	CASNLPGRAYEQYF	TGTGCCAGCAATCTCCCGGGCCGGGCCTACGAGCAGTACTTC